This T cell receptor beta chain stems from a study of T cells in localized non-small cell lung cancer. Broader study findings: Adjacent lung had a median around 60 of the 100 largest tumor clones.

About this clone itself: Its antigen is unknown.

Sequencing used immunoSEQ multiplex PCR; TCRdb keeps in-frame clones, though not all of them. The sample consists of tens of thousands of clones, roughly 90% of them appearing once. The CDR3 consists of 14 residues. Germline assignment: CDR1 SGHRS and CDR2 YFSETQ. Deletions cut 1 base from V and 8 bases from J, with 10 bases between. Source: peripheral blood, taken before any cancer treatment. The rearrangement links TRBV5-1 to TRBJ1-6, with D unclear. This receptor was identified in a male donor at least 60 years old with stage III squamous cell lung carcinoma. CDR3 residues: CASSLSGGYSPLHF. The CDR3 region has the DNA TGCGCCAGCAGCTTGTCGGGTGGGTATTCACCCCTCCACTTT.